This T cell receptor beta chain was recorded in a study of long-term antiretroviral therapy in people with HIV. General study points: Increased diversity was seen after ART, yet it remained lower than in transplant donor controls.

An immunoSEQ assay, version v3.0, was performed at survey level. Sequencing of each sample targeted roughly 40,000-55,000 T-cell genomes. Profiling relied on immunoSEQ multiplex PCR, and the TCRdb table lists in-frame clones only, not all of them. The repertoire has approximately 27,000 clones, 80% to 95% of them found once; the top ten carry 4% to 5.5%. The V gene's germline CDR1 is SGHKS and CDR2 YYEKEE (reference sequence). This CDR3 contains 15 residues. Comments on this clone: Its antigen is unknown. Compared with germline, one end of the junction differs, possibly owing to a read error.

Every single participant having HIV got treatment inside the United States. Cryopreserved PBMC numbered roughly 0.85-10 million per sample before DNA extraction. This sequence joins TRBV5-5 and TRBJ1-2; 7 nucleotides match TRBD1. Sequenced here: unsorted PBMCs, sampled around 5 years after starting antiretroviral therapy. This receptor was identified in a woman aged 40 to 55 with HIV. For the CDR3, the DNA is TGTGCCAGCAGCGCCGAGACAGGGATGGGATATGGCAACACCTTC. This encodes CASSAETGMGYGNTF.